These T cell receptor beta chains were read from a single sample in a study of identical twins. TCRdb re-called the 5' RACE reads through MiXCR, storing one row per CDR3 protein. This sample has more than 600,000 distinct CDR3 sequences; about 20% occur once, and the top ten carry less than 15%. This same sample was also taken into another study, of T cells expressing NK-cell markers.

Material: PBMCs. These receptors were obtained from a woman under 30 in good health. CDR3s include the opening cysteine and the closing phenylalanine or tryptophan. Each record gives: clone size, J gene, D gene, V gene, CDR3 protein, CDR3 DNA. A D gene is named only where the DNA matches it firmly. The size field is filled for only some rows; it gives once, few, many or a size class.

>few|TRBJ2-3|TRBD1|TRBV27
CASSLFALDRGTTDTQYF
TGTGCCAGCAGTTTATTCGCTTTGGACAGGGGGACCACAGATACGCAGTATTTT
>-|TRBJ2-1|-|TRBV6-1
CASSAYEQFF
TGTGCCAGCAGTGCCTATGAGCAGTTCTTC
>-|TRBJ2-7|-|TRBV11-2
CASSLAVGNPYEQYF
TGTGCCAGCAGCTTAGCTGTCGGGAATCCCTACGAGCAGTACTTC
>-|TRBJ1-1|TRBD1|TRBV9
CASSLTGTENTEAFF
TGTGCCAGCAGCTTAACCGGGACAGAGAACACTGAAGCTTTCTTT
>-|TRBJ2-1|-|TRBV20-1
CSAMAPVGNEQFF
TGCAGTGCTATGGCTCCGGTCGGCAATGAGCAGTTCTTC
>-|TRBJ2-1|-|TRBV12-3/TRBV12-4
CASSVLRNEQFF
TGTGCCAGCAGTGTCCTCCGGAATGAGCAGTTCTTC
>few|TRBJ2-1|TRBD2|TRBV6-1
CASTSQTSPLGNEQFF
TGTGCCAGCACCTCTCAGACTAGCCCTCTTGGCAATGAGCAGTTCTTC
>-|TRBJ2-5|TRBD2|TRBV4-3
CASSQTLAGGRETQYF
TGCGCCAGCAGCCAGACACTAGCGGGAGGACGGGAGACCCAGTACTTC
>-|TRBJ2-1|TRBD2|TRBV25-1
CASTMGGNNEQFF
TGTGCCAGCACCATGGGGGGGAACAATGAGCAGTTCTTC
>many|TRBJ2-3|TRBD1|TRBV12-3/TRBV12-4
CASSTGADTQYF
TGTGCCAGCAGTACAGGGGCAGATACGCAGTATTTT
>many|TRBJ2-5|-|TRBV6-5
CASSFGQKETQYF
TGTGCCAGCAGTTTCGGACAGAAAGAGACCCAGTACTTC
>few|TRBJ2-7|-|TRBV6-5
CASTNSAYEQYF
TGTGCCAGCACCAATAGCGCTTACGAGCAGTACTTC
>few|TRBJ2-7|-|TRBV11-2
CASSSVLRQGGDEQYF
TGTGCCAGCAGCTCAGTACTCCGACAGGGAGGGGACGAGCAGTACTTC
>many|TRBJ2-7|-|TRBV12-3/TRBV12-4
CASSLGPVSYEQYF
TGTGCCAGCAGTTTAGGGCCAGTCTCCTACGAGCAGTACTTC
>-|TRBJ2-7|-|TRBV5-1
CASSRDSLGGQYF
TGCGCCAGCAGCCGGGACTCCTTGGGTGGGCAGTACTTC
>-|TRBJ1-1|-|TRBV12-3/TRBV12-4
CASRPDVTEAFF
TGTGCCAGCAGACCTGACGTCACTGAAGCTTTCTTT
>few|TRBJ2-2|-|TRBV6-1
CASRPGAPNTGELFF
TGTGCCAGTCGCCCCGGGGCTCCGAACACCGGGGAGCTGTTTTTT
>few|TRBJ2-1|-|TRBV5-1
CASSLGLGGSYNEQFF
TGCGCCAGCAGCTTGGGTCTAGGGGGTTCCTACAATGAGCAGTTCTTC
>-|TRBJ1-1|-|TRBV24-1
CATSDFSGRAFF
TGTGCCACCAGTGATTTTTCAGGGAGAGCTTTCTTT
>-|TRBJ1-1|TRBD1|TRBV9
CASSSGQGVSLGTEAFF
TGTGCCAGCAGCTCCGGACAGGGGGTCAGTCTAGGCACTGAAGCTTTCTTT
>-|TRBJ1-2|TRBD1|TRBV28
CASSDTGTDYGYTF
TGTGCCAGCAGTGATACCGGGACAGATTATGGCTACACCTTC
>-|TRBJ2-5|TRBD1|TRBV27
CASRLGTGGSETQYF
TGTGCCAGCAGATTAGGGACAGGGGGTTCAGAGACCCAGTACTTC
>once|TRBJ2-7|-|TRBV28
CASSSPRDVDTYEQYF
TGTGCCAGCAGCTCGCCCCGGGACGTTGATACCTACGAGCAGTACTTC
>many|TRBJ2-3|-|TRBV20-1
CSARSLDTQYF
TGCAGTGCTCGGTCCCTCGATACGCAGTATTTT
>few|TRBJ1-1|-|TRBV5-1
CASSLLDSGLVRTEAFF
TGCGCCAGCAGCTTATTGGACAGCGGATTAGTTAGGACTGAAGCTTTCTTT
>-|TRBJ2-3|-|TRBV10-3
CAISESRGSGTDTQYF
TGTGCCATCAGTGAGTCCCGGGGGTCGGGGACAGATACGCAGTATTTT
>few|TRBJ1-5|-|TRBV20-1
CSATKQGNQPQHF
TGCAGTGCCACTAAACAGGGAAATCAGCCCCAGCATTTT
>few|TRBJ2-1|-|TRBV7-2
CASSQDVINNEQFF
TGTGCCAGCAGCCAGGACGTAATCAACAATGAGCAGTTCTTC
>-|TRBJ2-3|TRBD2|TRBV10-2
CASQSGTRARDTQYF
TGCGCCAGTCAGTCCGGGACTAGAGCGCGAGATACGCAGTATTTT
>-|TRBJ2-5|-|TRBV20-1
CSARDRQNQETQYF
TGCAGTGCTAGAGATCGGCAGAACCAAGAGACCCAGTACTTC
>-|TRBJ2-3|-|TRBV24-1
CATSDRAYTQYF
TGTGCCACCAGTGATCGGGCCTATACGCAGTATTTT
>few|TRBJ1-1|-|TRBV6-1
CASIGAVDTEAFF
TGTGCCAGCATTGGGGCCGTGGACACTGAAGCTTTCTTT
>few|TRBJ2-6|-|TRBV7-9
CASSSGWEGAGANVLTF
TGTGCCAGCAGCTCCGGCTGGGAAGGGGCCGGGGCCAACGTCCTGACTTTC
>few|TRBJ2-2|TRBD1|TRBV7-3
CASSGDRDAGELFF
TGTGCCAGCTCCGGGGACAGGGATGCCGGGGAGCTGTTTTTT
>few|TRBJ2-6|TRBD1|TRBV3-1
CASSRGQGYPSGANVLTF
TGTGCCAGCAGCCGGGGACAGGGGTATCCCTCTGGGGCCAACGTCCTGACTTTC
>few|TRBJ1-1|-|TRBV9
CASSVTGQNTEAFF
TGTGCCAGCAGCGTTACCGGGCAGAACACTGAAGCTTTCTTT
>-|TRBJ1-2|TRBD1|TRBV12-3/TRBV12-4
CASSFGTGRGYTF
TGTGCCAGCAGTTTCGGGACAGGGAGGGGCTACACCTTC
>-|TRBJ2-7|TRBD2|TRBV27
CASSPGLAEYEQYF
TGTGCCAGCAGTCCCGGACTAGCGGAGTACGAGCAGTACTTC
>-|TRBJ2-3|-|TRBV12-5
CASGLARDRNTQYF
TGTGCTAGTGGTTTGGCTAGGGACCGAAATACGCAGTATTTT
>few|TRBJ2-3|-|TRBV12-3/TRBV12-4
CASRTGASTDTQYF
TGTGCCAGCAGAACCGGCGCTAGCACAGATACGCAGTATTTT
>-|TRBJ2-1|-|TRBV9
CASSANRVTLHEQFF
TGTGCCAGCAGCGCTAACAGGGTAACCCTCCATGAGCAGTTCTTC
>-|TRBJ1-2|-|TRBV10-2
CAILTNYGYTF
TGCGCCATCCTAACCAACTATGGCTACACCTTC
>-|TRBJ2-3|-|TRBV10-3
CAIRGSVMGTDTQYF
TGTGCCATCCGGGGGAGCGTCATGGGCACAGATACGCAGTATTTT
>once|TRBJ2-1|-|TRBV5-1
CASSPRSPTNEQFF
TGCGCCAGCAGCCCCCGGAGCCCCACCAATGAGCAGTTCTTC
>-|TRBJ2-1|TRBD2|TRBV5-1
CASRAASGGNEQFF
TGCGCCAGCAGAGCGGCTAGCGGGGGGAATGAGCAGTTCTTC
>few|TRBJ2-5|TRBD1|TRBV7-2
CASSGTDKETQYF
TGTGCCAGCAGCGGGACAGACAAAGAGACCCAGTACTTC